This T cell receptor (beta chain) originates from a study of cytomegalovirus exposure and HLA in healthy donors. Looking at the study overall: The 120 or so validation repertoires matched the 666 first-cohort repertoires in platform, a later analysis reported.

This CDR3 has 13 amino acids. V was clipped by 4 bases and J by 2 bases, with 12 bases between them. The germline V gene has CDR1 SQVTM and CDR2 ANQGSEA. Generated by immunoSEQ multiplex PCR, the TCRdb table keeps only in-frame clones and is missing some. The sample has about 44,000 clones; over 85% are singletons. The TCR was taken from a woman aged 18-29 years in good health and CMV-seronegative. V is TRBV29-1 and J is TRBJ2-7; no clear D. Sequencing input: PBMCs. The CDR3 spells CSVGGRLTYEQYF. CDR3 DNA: TGCAGCGTTGGCGGCCGCCTTACCTACGAGCAGTACTTC.